The 24 T cell receptor beta chains given below trace back to one sample, sequenced in a study of blood T cell repertoires in COVID-19 (dated by TCRdb to between 2020 and 2021). The library was built by means of the immunoSEQ multiplex PCR assay. The source is immuneACCESS, and TCRdb retained only in-frame sequences with V and J called. Part of the clones is not carried over; for the studies checked, unresolved V genes explain less than half of this, and the remainder is unexplained. A total of about 310,000 clones appear in this sample, approximately 86% of them only once. Jointly, the top ten make up roughly 1.3% of the sample. Source material: peripheral blood. The source of these receptors is a man in his sixties or seventies with acute or convalescent COVID-19.

V usage is TRBV5-1 and J usage is TRBJ2-1; the match to TRBD2 covers 7 bases. The CDR3 is made up of 15 amino acids. Germline trimming cut 3 bases from V and 5 bases from J; bases unmatched to any gene: 8. Per germline, CDR1 SGHRS and CDR2 YFSETQ. The CDR3 nucleotides read TGCGCCAGCAGCTCGTTAGCGGGTGGGGACAATGAGCAGTTCTTC. This codes for CASSSLAGGDNEQFF. Complete variable domain (other parts from reference TRBV5-1 and TRBJ2-1): KAGVTQTPRYLIKTRGQQVTLSCSPISGHRSVSWYQQTPGQGLQFLFEYFSETQRNKGNFPGRFSGRQFSNSRSEMNVSTLELGDSALYLCASSSLAGGDNEQFFGPGTRLTVL.

This clone was seen only a few times. The chain couples TRBV19 to TRBJ2-3; 11 bases are a match to TRBD1. V was clipped by 3 bases and J by 10 bases; unmatched bases: 6. The germline V gene encodes CDR1 LNHDA and CDR2 SQIVND (reference sequence). The CDR3 sequence is 14 residues long. The CDR3 nucleotides are TGTGCCAGTAGTATCGGACAGGGGGCTGAGGCGCAGTATTTT. Its translation: CASSIGQGAEAQYF.

This clone was picked up one time. V is TRBV5-1 and J is TRBJ2-1; 11 bases fit TRBD1. Germline lookup yields CDR1 SGHRS and CDR2 YFSETQ. V trimming: 4 bases; J trimming: 7 bases; junction bases outside the gene matches: 4. CDR3 length: 14 amino acids. DNA of the CDR3: TGCGCCAGCAGCGCCGGACAGGGGGCGAATGAGCAGTTCTTC. As protein: CASSAGQGANEQFF.

The V and J genes are TRBV11-2 and TRBJ2-3; no reliable D call. This CDR3 has 11 residues. Trimming left V 5 bases short and J 7 bases short, with 7 bases between. Germline V CDR1 and CDR2: SGHAT, FQNNGV. The CDR3 is CASSALNTQYF. DNA for the CDR3: TGTGCCAGCAGCGCACTGAATACGCAGTATTTT. The whole variable domain, filled in from reference TRBV11-2 and TRBJ2-3, reads EAGVAQSPRYKIIEKRQSVAFWCNPISGHATLYWYQQILGQGPKLLIQFQNNGVVDDSQLPKDRFSAERLKGVDSTLKIQPAKLEDSAVYLCASSALNTQYFGPGTRLTVL.

This clone was recorded a few times. The chain couples TRBV7-6 to TRBJ1-5, with D possibly matching TRBD1 (6 bases). CDR3 length: 16 amino acids. Trimming took off 1 base at V and 3 bases at J, with 13 bases between the two ends. In germline, CDR1 is SGHVS, CDR2 FNYEAQ. The CDR3: CASSLGQASANQPQHF. Written as DNA, the CDR3 is TGTGCCAGCAGCTTAGGACAGGCTTCGGCCAATCAGCCCCAGCATTTT.

This clone has only a few counts. The rearrangement links TRBV7-9 to TRBJ1-1; weak D call: TRBD1 (5 bases). This CDR3 contains 15 residues. The germline V and J ends were trimmed by 0 bases and 0 bases, with 8 bases remaining between them. Germline V gene sequence: CDR1 SEHNR, CDR2 FQNEAQ (reference sequence). CDR3 protein: CASSLARTLNTEAFF. CDR3 bases: TGTGCCAGCAGCTTAGCCCGGACATTGAACACTGAAGCTTTCTTT.

The V gene is TRBV2, the J gene TRBJ2-5; TRBD2 agrees at 10 bases. The ends lost 3 bases at V and 3 bases at J; junction bases unmatched: 4. The CDR3 extends over 15 amino acids. Germline V lookup: CDR1 SNHLY, CDR2 FYNNEI. The chain's CDR3 is CASSDVAGGEETQYF. The CDR3 bases are TGTGCCAGCAGTGACGTAGCGGGGGGAGAAGAGACCCAGTACTTC.

The chain employs TRBV19 and TRBJ1-5, with D maybe TRBD1 (5 bases). The V gene's germline CDR1 is LNHDA and CDR2 SQIVND (reference sequence). Trimming left V 4 bases short and J 1 base short, with 14 bases between. The CDR3 has 16 residues. CDR3 loop: CASSTAGGGSNQPQHF. CDR3 in DNA: TGTGCCAGTAGTACCGCCGGGGGGGGAAGCAATCAGCCCCAGCATTTT.

The gene calls are TRBV29-1 and TRBJ1-1; 7 bases map to TRBD1. J was trimmed by 6 bases and V by 4 bases; bases with no gene match: 11. The CDR3 sequence is 14 residues long. In germline, CDR1 is SQVTM, CDR2 ANQGSEA. The CDR3 sequence is CSVGRSSQGAEAFF. CDR3 nucleotides: TGCAGCGTTGGGAGATCGTCCCAGGGGGCTGAAGCTTTCTTT.

The chain uses TRBV9 and TRBJ1-3, with D unclear. This CDR3 has 15 residues. V was shortened by 3 bases and J by 0 bases, with 10 bases between the two germline ends. CDR1 is SGDLS, CDR2 YYNGEE, per germline. The CDR3 is CASSGLSISGNTIYF. Here the CDR3 DNA reads TGTGCCAGCAGCGGACTGTCAATCTCTGGAAACACCATATATTTT.

The chain recombines TRBV19 with TRBJ1-5, with 7 positions matching TRBD1. This CDR3 comprises 14 residues. V was pared by 5 bases and J by 6 bases, with 7 bases of the junction left unmatched. Germline CDR1 is LNHDA and CDR2 is SQIVND (reference sequence). CDR3 nucleotide sequence: TGTGCCAGTAGTGCCGACAGGGTCGGTCAGCCCCAGCATTTT. This codes for CASSADRVGQPQHF.

The chain is built from TRBV7-2 and TRBJ2-1, with 7 bases aligning to TRBD2. The germline gives CDR1 SGHTA, CDR2 FQGNSA. V shed 0 bases, J shed 2 bases, and the junction held 1 base outside the gene matches. The CDR3 runs 15 residues. The CDR3: CASSLASGPYNEQFF. Written as DNA, the CDR3 is TGTGCCAGCAGCTTAGCTAGCGGGCCCTACAATGAGCAGTTCTTC.

The CDR3 loop is CASSQGYRRGGRGQYF. CDR3 nucleotides: TGTGCCAGCAGCCAAGGGTACAGACGGGGGGGCCGGGGGCAGTATTTT. The rearrangement uses TRBV3-1 (or the pseudogene TRBV3-2) and TRBJ2-3; 8 nucleotides line up with TRBD2. Trimming cost V 1 base and J 11 bases; bases outside gene matches: 14. The CDR3 is 16 residues long. The germline CDR1 and CDR2 sequences are LGHDT and YNNKEL (reference sequence).

In this sample, this clone turned up once. The chain uses TRBV5-1 and TRBJ2-2; 11 positions agree with TRBD2. CDR3 length: 16 residues. The V gene end was trimmed by 3 bases and the J gene end by 6 bases; junction bases not matched to a gene: 7. CDR1 and CDR2 (germline): SGHRS, YFSETQ. The CDR3 region is CASSSFSSGGAGELFF. DNA for the CDR3: TGCGCCAGCAGCTCCTTCAGTAGCGGGGGGGCCGGGGAGCTGTTTTTT.

The table lists this clone with a count of one. The rearrangement uses TRBV24-1 and TRBJ2-1; 7 bases are a match to TRBD2. After removal of 3 bases from V and 0 bases from J, the junction contained 7 bases not matched to a gene. This CDR3 has 17 amino acids. From germline, CDR1 is KGHDR and CDR2 SFDVKD. CDR3 nucleotides: TGTGCCACCAGTGATCCCCCCGGGGAGGGCTCCTACAATGAGCAGTTCTTC. It yields the protein CATSDPPGEGSYNEQFF.

The rearrangement joins TRBV9 to TRBJ2-4; maybe TRBD2 (5 bases). CDR1 is SGDLS and CDR2 is YYNGEE in the germline V gene. CDR3 length equals 15 residues. The V and J ends lost 0 bases and 5 bases respectively, with 12 bases between them. This chain's CDR3 is CASSVGGSGENIQYF. CDR3 sequence (DNA): TGTGCCAGCAGCGTAGGAGGGAGTGGAGAAAACATTCAGTACTTC.

The rearrangement joins TRBV9 to TRBJ2-2, with D hard to call. Trimming left V 0 bases short and J 5 bases short, with 17 bases between. Germline CDR1 reads SGDLS; CDR2 reads YYNGEE. The CDR3 is 17 residues long. The CDR3 is CASSVATGSRQTGELFF. The DNA for the CDR3 is TGTGCCAGCAGCGTAGCTACCGGGTCTCGGCAAACCGGGGAGCTGTTTTTT.

A few counts support this clone. The chain recombines TRBV30 with TRBJ1-1; D is undetermined. CDR3 length: 12 amino acids. V was shortened by 8 bases and J by 0 bases, with 10 bases between the two germline ends. The germline V gene encodes CDR1 GTSNPN and CDR2 SVGIG (reference sequence). CDR3 nucleotide sequence: TGTGCCGGATCTAGTTTGAACACTGAAGCTTTCTTT. It translates to CAGSSLNTEAFF.

This sequence joins TRBV19 and TRBJ2-7, with TRBD1 as a possible D gene (5 bases). Germline V gene lookup returns CDR1 LNHDA and CDR2 SQIVND (reference sequence). Trimming shortened V by 3 bases and J by 5 bases, and 17 bases separated the two germline ends. CDR3 length: 15 residues. CDR3 nucleotides: TGTGCCAGTAGTATGGGCCAGGGAAGGGTCCACGAGCAGTACTTC. Translating it yields CASSMGQGRVHEQYF.

This clone was seen only a few times. The chain is built from TRBV5-6 and TRBJ2-7, with TRBD2 matching over 7 bases. The length of the CDR3 is 15 residues. With V trimmed by 0 bases and J by 1 base, 4 bases remained unmatched. Germline values: CDR1 SGHDT, CDR2 YYEEEE. The CDR3 DNA reads TGTGCCAGCAGCTTGGGGCTAGCGGTTTCCTACGAGCAGTACTTC. It translates to CASSLGLAVSYEQYF.

J is TRBJ2-7 and V is TRBV30; 9 nucleotides agree with TRBD1. Trimming removed 8 bases from V and 3 bases from J; junction bases left unmatched: 8. Per the germline V gene, CDR1 is GTSNPN and CDR2 is SVGIG (reference sequence). The length of the CDR3 is 13 residues. CDR3 in amino acids: CAGVPTGGYEQYF. CDR3 bases: TGTGCCGGGGTGCCGACAGGGGGCTACGAGCAGTACTTC.

V is TRBV25-1 and J is TRBJ1-1; maybe TRBD1 (6 bases). Trimming took 1 base from V and 9 from J, leaving 12 bases between them. Germline-derived CDR1 and CDR2 are MGHDK and SYGVNS. This CDR3 comprises 13 residues. CDR3 nucleotides: TGTGCCAGCAGTGAATCGACGGGGGGCAAAGCTTTCTTT. It is translated as CASSESTGGKAFF.

The table lists this clone with a count of one. Here the CDR3 reads CASRAGTGSSPLHF. DNA of the CDR3: TGTGCCAGCAGGGCCGGGACAGGTTCGTCACCCCTCCACTTT. V usage is TRBV11-2 and J usage is TRBJ1-6; 8 positions agree with TRBD1. The trim removed 6 bases at V and 10 bases at J, leaving 8 bases unmatched. The V gene's germline CDR1 is SGHAT and CDR2 FQNNGV. The CDR3 contains 14 residues.

This chain uses TRBV5-1 with TRBJ1-2; no clear D. V gave up 4 bases and J gave up 2 bases, with 12 bases separating them. This CDR3 has 14 amino acids. The germline gives CDR1 SGHRS, CDR2 YFSETQ. CDR3 protein: CASSGETLNYGYTF. In DNA form, the CDR3 reads TGCGCCAGCAGCGGGGAGACCCTCAACTATGGCTACACCTTC.